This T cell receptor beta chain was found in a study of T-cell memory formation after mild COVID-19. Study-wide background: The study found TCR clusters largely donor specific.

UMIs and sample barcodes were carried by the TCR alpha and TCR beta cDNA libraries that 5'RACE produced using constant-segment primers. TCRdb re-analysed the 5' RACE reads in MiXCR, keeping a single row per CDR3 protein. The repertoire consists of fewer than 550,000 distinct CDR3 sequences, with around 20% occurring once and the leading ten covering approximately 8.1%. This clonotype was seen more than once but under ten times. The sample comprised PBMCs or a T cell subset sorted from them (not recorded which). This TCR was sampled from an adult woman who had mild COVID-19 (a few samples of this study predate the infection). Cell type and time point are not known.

CDR3 region: CASASVRVGGYTF. The CDR3 DNA follows: TGTGCCAGCGCCTCAGTGAGGGTCGGCGGCTACACCTTC. This chain links TRBV7-9 with TRBJ1-2; D remains unclear. The ends were cut back, 8 bases at V and 8 bases at J, with 18 bases in the middle. This CDR3 spans 13 amino acids. CDR1 and CDR2 (germline): SEHNR, FQNEAQ (reference sequence).